Below, 21 T cell receptor beta chains from the same sample are listed, as sequenced in a study of blood T cell repertoires in COVID-19. The assay was immunoSEQ multiplex PCR, and TCRdb's table has in-frame clones only and misses some. Of about 380,000 clones listed, about 90% are singletons. The sample consisted of peripheral blood. The receptors originated from a man between 18 and 35 years old with active or convalescent COVID-19.

The chain couples TRBV4-1 to TRBJ1-5; TRBD1 matches at 7 bases. The CDR3 has 17 amino acids. The V gene's germline CDR1 is MGHRA and CDR2 YSYEKL. V gave up 1 base and J gave up 7 bases; unmatched junction bases: 13. This CDR3 is CASSQVQGVLWWQPQHF. For the CDR3, the DNA is TGCGCCAGCAGCCAAGTCCAGGGGGTTTTATGGTGGCAGCCCCAGCATTTT.

The chain is built from TRBV5-4 and TRBJ1-2; 10 bases fit TRBD1. The CDR3 is 17 residues long. Germline loops: CDR1 SGHNT, CDR2 YYREEE (reference sequence). J lost 3 bases, V lost 4 bases, and 12 bases had no gene match. CDR3 amino acids: CASSQKTGTGVYYGYTF. CDR3 bases: TGTGCCAGCAGCCAGAAGACCGGGACAGGGGTCTACTATGGCTACACCTTC. Based on the CDR3 plus reference TRBV5-4 and TRBJ1-2, the full variable domain is ETGVTQSPTHLIKTRGQQVTLRCSSQSGHNTVSWYQQALGQGPQFIFQYYREEENGRGNFPPRFSGLQFPNYSSELNVNALELDDSALYLCASSQKTGTGVYYGYTFGSGTRLTVV.

This chain connects TRBV6-2 or TRBV6-3 to TRBJ2-7; 7 positions match TRBD1. This CDR3 has 15 residues. The V and J ends lost 6 bases and 2 bases, in that order; junction bases with no gene match: 10. Germline V lookup: CDR1 MNHEY, CDR2 SVGEGT. The CDR3 region is CASSQGQHITYEQYF. The CDR3 bases are TGTGCCAGCAGCCAGGGACAGCATATAACCTACGAGCAGTACTTC.

V usage is TRBV7-2 and J usage is TRBJ2-7; 11 bases align to TRBD2. The CDR3 runs 17 residues. Germline lookup yields CDR1 SGHTA and CDR2 FQGNSA. V gave up 2 bases and J gave up 4 bases; unmatched junction bases: 10. The CDR3 coding sequence is TGTGCCAGCAGCTTACCGGTTAGCGGGGGGGGTTCGTACGAGCAGTACTTC. This codes for CASSLPVSGGGSYEQYF.

The chain employs TRBV19 and TRBJ1-5; a weak D match, TRBD1 (6 bases). The germline V gene has CDR1 LNHDA and CDR2 SQIVND (reference sequence). V lost 4 bases and J lost 4, with 11 bases in between. The CDR3 has 14 amino acids. CDR3: CASSKTGLNQPQHF. As DNA, the CDR3 is TGTGCCAGTAGTAAGACAGGCTTAAATCAGCCCCAGCATTTT.

The rearrangement uses TRBV14 and TRBJ1-2, with TRBD1 matching 7 bases. The CDR3 is made up of 16 amino acids. The ends lost 1 base at V and 4 bases at J; junction bases unmatched: 9. Germline lookup yields CDR1 SGHDN and CDR2 FVKESK. Here the CDR3 DNA reads TGTGCCAGCAGCCAAGGATCCGGGACAGAAGTCTATGGCTACACCTTC. Encoded protein: CASSQGSGTEVYGYTF.

V gene TRBV4-3 combines with J gene TRBJ1-4, with unresolved D. V lost 0 bases, J lost 5 bases, and 7 bases lay in between. The CDR3 has 14 amino acids. CDR1 is LGHNA and CDR2 is YSLEER in the germline V gene. CDR3 bases: TGCGCCAGCAGCCAAGATCGGGTCAATGAAAAACTGTTTTTT. Protein: CASSQDRVNEKLFF.

This sequence joins TRBV18 and TRBJ1-2; 10 nucleotides match TRBD1. J gave up 4 bases and V 10 bases, and 12 bases lay outside the gene matches. This CDR3 has 15 residues. CDR1 is KGHSH and CDR2 is LQKENI in the germline V gene. CDR3 sequence: CATTGTGVVSYGYTF. The CDR3 nucleotides are TGTGCCACCACCGGGACAGGGGTTGTGAGCTATGGCTACACCTTC.

This sequence joins TRBV10-3 and TRBJ2-3; 7 positions match TRBD1. CDR1 is ENHRY, CDR2 SYGVKD, per germline. Germline trimming cut 6 bases from V and 2 bases from J; bases unmatched to any gene: 5. The CDR3 covers 14 residues. The CDR3 sequence is CAIRPGQHTDTQYF. CDR3 bases: TGTGCCATCAGGCCGGGACAGCACACAGATACGCAGTATTTT.

The rearrangement uses TRBV29-1 and TRBJ2-7; 8 positions match TRBD2. CDR3 size: 12 residues. Unmatched junction bases numbered 1, after V lost 4 bases and J lost 2 bases. Per germline, CDR1 SQVTM and CDR2 ANQGSEA. DNA of the CDR3: TGCAGCGTTGCCGGGGGGGCCTACGAGCAGTACTTC. Protein sequence: CSVAGGAYEQYF.

This clone was observed a single time. The V gene is TRBV27, the J gene TRBJ1-1; D uncertain. CDR3 length equals 14 residues. Between the trimmed V and J ends, which lost 2 bases and 1 base, there was a span of 8 bases. The germline V gene encodes CDR1 MNHEY and CDR2 SMNVEV (reference sequence). The CDR3 DNA sequence: TGTGCCAGCAGTTTACGGTACGGGAACACTGAAGCTTTCTTT. This sequence encodes CASSLRYGNTEAFF.

This clone was seen only once. V is TRBV7-2 and J is TRBJ1-1; maybe TRBD1 (5 bases). The germline V and J ends were trimmed by 1 base and 5 bases, with 8 bases remaining between them. This CDR3 comprises 13 residues. Germline CDR1 reads SGHTA; CDR2 reads FQGNSA. Here the CDR3 reads CASSLVRGTEAFF. Written as DNA, the CDR3 is TGTGCCAGCAGCTTAGTCCGGGGGACTGAAGCTTTCTTT.

This chain uses TRBV28 with TRBJ2-5; tentative D call: TRBD1 (6 bases). The germline gives CDR1 MDHEN, CDR2 SYDVKM. Trimming removed 3 bases from V and 5 bases from J, with 13 bases in between. The CDR3 is made up of 14 amino acids. CDR3 sequence reads: CASSLDSARETQYF. The CDR3 region has the DNA TGTGCCAGCAGTTTGGACAGCGCGAGGGAGACCCAGTACTTC.

The genes are TRBV25-1 and TRBJ2-7; D unclear. V gave up 1 base and J gave up 6 bases, with 13 bases separating them. The V gene's germline CDR1 is MGHDK and CDR2 SYGVNS. CDR3 size: 14 residues. The CDR3 protein is CASSESVRPGEQYF. CDR3 DNA sequence: TGTGCCAGCAGTGAATCGGTAAGGCCGGGCGAGCAGTACTTC.

V gene TRBV19 combines with J gene TRBJ1-4; D is ambiguous. V was trimmed by 3 bases and J by 7 bases, leaving 18 bases between them. CDR3 size: 16 residues. From germline, CDR1 is LNHDA and CDR2 SQIVND (reference sequence). CDR3 bases: TGTGCCAGTAGTATTTGGGCTGCCAGGATTGGTGAAAAACTGTTTTTT. Protein product: CASSIWAARIGEKLFF.

V is TRBV7-2 and J is TRBJ2-5; TRBD2 aligns across 10 bases. Per the germline V gene, CDR1 is SGHTA and CDR2 is FQGNSA. V dropped 4 bases and J dropped 5; count of bases not matched to a gene: 10. The CDR3 totals 16 residues. The CDR3 region is CASSSGSSGGWETQYF. For the CDR3, the DNA is TGTGCCAGCAGCTCCGGTAGTAGCGGGGGGTGGGAGACCCAGTACTTC.

The CDR3 region has the DNA TGCGCCAGCAGCCAAGATCCAGCGGGACTGTACGAGCAGTACTTC. Translating gives CASSQDPAGLYEQYF. The chain uses TRBV4-1 and TRBJ2-7, with 7 positions matching TRBD2. There are 15 residues in the CDR3. CDR1 MGHRA and CDR2 YSYEKL come from the germline V gene. The junction had 6 bases not matched to a gene; V was cut back by 0 bases and J by 4 bases.

The genes are TRBV4-3 and TRBJ1-2, with D unclear. Trimming left V 4 bases short and J 8 bases short, with 17 bases between. There are 14 residues in the CDR3. Germline CDR1 reads LGHNA; CDR2 reads YSLEER. The DNA for the CDR3 is TGCGCCAGCAGCCTGGAGATGGGAGGGTCAGGCTACACCTTC. Protein: CASSLEMGGSGYTF.

Notes on this clone: This specimen includes other DNA sequences encoding the same CDR3. J is TRBJ1-5 and V is TRBV6-2 or TRBV6-3; 7 positions match TRBD1. V gave up 2 bases and J gave up 4 bases; unmatched junction bases: 2. Per the germline V gene, CDR1 is MNHEY and CDR2 is SVGEGT. CDR3 length: 14 amino acids. CDR3 loop: CASSYRDSNQPQHF. Written as DNA, the CDR3 is TGTGCCAGCAGTTACCGGGACAGTAATCAGCCCCAGCATTTT.

The V gene is TRBV3-1 (or the pseudogene TRBV3-2), the J gene TRBJ2-7; 9 bases match TRBD1. The trim removed 4 bases at V and 7 bases at J, leaving 8 bases unmatched. Germline V gene sequence: CDR1 LGHDT, CDR2 YNNKEL (reference sequence). CDR3 length: 14 residues. This CDR3 reads CASSPRTGVGEQYF. CDR3 bases: TGTGCCAGCAGCCCAAGGACAGGGGTGGGTGAGCAGTACTTC.

This chain uses TRBV12-5 with TRBJ1-2; possible D gene TRBD1, 6 bases. CDR3 length: 13 amino acids. V was cut by 0 bases and J by 8 bases, with 10 bases left in between. Germline V gene sequence: CDR1 LGHNT, CDR2 FRNRAP. Here the CDR3 DNA reads TGTGCTAGTGGTTTGGTAGGGACATCCGGCTACACCTTC. Protein: CASGLVGTSGYTF.